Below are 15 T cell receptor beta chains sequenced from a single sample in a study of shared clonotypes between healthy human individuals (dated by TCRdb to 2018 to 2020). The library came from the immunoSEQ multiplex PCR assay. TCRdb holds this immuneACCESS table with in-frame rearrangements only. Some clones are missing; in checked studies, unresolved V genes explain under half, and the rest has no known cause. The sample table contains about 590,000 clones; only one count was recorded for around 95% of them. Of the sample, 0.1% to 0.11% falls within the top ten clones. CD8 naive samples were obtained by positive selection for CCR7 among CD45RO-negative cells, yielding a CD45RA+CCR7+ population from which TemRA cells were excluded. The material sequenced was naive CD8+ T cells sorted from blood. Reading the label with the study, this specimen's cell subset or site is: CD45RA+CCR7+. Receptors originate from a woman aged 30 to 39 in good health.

The CDR3 DNA reads TGTGCCAGCAGCACAGGGACAGGGATGGACGAGCAGTACTTC. It is translated as CASSTGTGMDEQYF. The chain employs TRBV5-5 and TRBJ2-7; 9 bases agree with TRBD1. The CDR3 has 14 amino acids. V shed 4 bases, J shed 5 bases, and the junction held 7 bases outside the gene matches. Germline lookup yields CDR1 SGHKS and CDR2 YYEKEE (reference sequence). Supplemented by reference TRBV5-5 and TRBJ2-7, the full variable domain reads DAGVTQSPTHLIKTRGQQVTLRCSPISGHKSVSWYQQVLGQGPQFIFQYYEKEERGRGNFPDRFSARQFPNYSSELNVNALLLGDSALYLCASSTGTGMDEQYFGPGTRLTVT.

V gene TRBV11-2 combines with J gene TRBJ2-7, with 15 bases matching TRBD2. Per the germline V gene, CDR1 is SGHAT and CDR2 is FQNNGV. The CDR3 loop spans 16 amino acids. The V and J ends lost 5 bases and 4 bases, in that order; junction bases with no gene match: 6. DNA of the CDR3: TGTGCCAGCAGCCCAGGGACTAGCGGGAGGATGTACGAGCAGTACTTC. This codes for CASSPGTSGRMYEQYF.

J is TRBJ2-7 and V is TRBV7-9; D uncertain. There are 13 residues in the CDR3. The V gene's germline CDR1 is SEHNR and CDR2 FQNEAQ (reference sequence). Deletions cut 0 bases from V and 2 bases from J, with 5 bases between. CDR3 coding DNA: TGTGCCAGCAGCTTAGCCCCTACCTACGAGCAGTACTTC. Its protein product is CASSLAPTYEQYF. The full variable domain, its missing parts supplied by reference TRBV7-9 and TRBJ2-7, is DTGVSQNPRHKITKRGQNVTFRCDPISEHNRLYWYRQTLGQGPEFLTYFQNEAQLEKSRLLSDRFSAERPKGSFSTLEIQRTEQGDSAMYLCASSLAPTYEQYFGPGTRLTVT.

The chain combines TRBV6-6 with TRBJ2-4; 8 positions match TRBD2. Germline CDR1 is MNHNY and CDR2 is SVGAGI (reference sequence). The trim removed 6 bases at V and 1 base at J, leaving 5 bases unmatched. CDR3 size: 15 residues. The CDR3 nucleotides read TGTGCCAGCAGGAAGCGGGAGCGGGCCAAAAACATTCAGTACTTC. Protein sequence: CASRKRERAKNIQYF.

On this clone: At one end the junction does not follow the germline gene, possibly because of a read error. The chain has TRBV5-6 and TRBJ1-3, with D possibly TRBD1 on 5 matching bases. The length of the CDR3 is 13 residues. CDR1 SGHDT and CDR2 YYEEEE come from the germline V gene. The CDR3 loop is CASSSGAGALGHF. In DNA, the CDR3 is TGTGCCAGCAGCTCTGGAGCCGGGGCTCTGGGCCATTTT.

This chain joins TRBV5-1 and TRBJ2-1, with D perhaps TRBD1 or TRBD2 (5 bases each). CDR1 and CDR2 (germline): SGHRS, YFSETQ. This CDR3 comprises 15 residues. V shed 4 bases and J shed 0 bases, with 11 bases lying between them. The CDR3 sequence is CASSVSGTSYNEQFF. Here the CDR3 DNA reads TGCGCCAGCAGCGTATCCGGGACCTCCTACAATGAGCAGTTCTTC.

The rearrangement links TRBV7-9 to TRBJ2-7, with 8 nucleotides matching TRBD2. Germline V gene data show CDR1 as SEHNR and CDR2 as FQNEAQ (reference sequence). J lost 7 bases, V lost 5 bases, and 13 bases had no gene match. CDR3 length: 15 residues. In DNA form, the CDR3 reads TGTGCCAGCAGCCCTGCCTGGCGGGAGGAAGGAGAGCAGTACTTC. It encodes CASSPAWREEGEQYF.

The CDR3 region has the DNA TGTGCCAGAGCTGACAGCACAGATACGCAGTATTTT. As protein: CARADSTDTQYF. The gene calls are TRBV19 and TRBJ2-3; D unresolved. The CDR3 loop spans 12 amino acids. V lost 9 bases, J lost 0 bases, and 7 bases lay in between. Germline CDR1 reads LNHDA; CDR2 reads SQIVND (reference sequence).

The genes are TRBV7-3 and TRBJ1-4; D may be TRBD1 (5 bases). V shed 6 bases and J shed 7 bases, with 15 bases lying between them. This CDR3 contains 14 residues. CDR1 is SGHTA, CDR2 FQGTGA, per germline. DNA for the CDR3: TGTGCCAGCAGGCGGATGGGGCAGGGTGAAAAACTGTTTTTT. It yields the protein CASRRMGQGEKLFF.

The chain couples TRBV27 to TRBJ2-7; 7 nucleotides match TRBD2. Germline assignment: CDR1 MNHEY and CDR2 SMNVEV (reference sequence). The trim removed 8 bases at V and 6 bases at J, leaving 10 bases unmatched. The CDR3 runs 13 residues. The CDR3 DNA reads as TGTGCCAGCCTCGGGAAGCGGGACCGCGAGCAGTACTTC. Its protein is CASLGKRDREQYF.

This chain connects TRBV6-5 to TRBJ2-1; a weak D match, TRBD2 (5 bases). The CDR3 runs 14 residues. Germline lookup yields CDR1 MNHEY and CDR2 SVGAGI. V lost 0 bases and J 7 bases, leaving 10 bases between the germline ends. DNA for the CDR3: TGTGCCAGCAGTTACTCGAGCGGTGGGAATGAGCAGTTCTTC. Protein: CASSYSSGGNEQFF.

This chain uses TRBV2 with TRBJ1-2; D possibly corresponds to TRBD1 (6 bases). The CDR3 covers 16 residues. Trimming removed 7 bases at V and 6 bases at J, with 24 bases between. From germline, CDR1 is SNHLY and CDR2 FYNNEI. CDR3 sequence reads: CASTEGVGGRLNGYTF. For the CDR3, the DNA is TGTGCCAGCACCGAAGGGGTGGGGGGGCGCCTAAATGGCTACACCTTC.

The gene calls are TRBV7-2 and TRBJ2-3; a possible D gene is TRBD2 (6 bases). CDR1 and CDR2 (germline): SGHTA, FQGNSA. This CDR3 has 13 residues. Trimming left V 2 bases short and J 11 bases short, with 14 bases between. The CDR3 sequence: CASSLSSGVEQYF. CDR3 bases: TGTGCCAGCAGCTTATCCTCGGGAGTGGAGCAGTATTTT.

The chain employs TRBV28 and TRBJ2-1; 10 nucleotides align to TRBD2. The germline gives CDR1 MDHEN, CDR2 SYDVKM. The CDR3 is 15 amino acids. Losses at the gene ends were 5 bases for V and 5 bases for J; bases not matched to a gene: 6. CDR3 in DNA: TGTGCCAGCAGTATAAGCGGGAGGGCCGACAATGAGCAGTTCTTC. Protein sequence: CASSISGRADNEQFF.

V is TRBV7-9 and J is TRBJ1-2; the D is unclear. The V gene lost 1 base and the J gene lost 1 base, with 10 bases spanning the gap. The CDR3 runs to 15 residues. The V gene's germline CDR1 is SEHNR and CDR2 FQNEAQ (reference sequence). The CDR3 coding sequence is TGTGCCAGCAGCTTAGGTGGCGCTCTTAACTATGGCTACACCTTC. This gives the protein CASSLGGALNYGYTF.